Below, 8 T cell receptor beta chains from the same sample are listed, as sequenced in a study of blood T cell repertoires in COVID-19. Only in-frame clones appear in the TCRdb table, and some are missing; sequencing was by immunoSEQ multiplex PCR. The sample holds around 280,000 clones, approximately 80% seen once. The material sequenced was peripheral blood. Receptors originate from a woman aged 45 to 65 with active or convalescent COVID-19.

This clone was detected once. The chain has TRBV28 and TRBJ1-1; D not resolved. The CDR3 spans 13 residues. The V end lost 6 bases, the J end lost 3 bases, and 11 bases lay between the germline ends. Looked up from germline, CDR1 is MDHEN and CDR2 is SYDVKM. The CDR3 is CASRTLTDTEAFF. In DNA form, the CDR3 reads TGTGCCAGCAGAACCCTAACGGACACTGAAGCTTTCTTT.

CDR3 protein: CASSQAVAGATQYF. CDR3 nucleotide sequence: TGCGCCAGCAGCCAAGCTGTGGCGGGAGCTACGCAGTATTTT. This chain links TRBV4-1 with TRBJ2-3, with 7 bases identical to TRBD2. Trimming cost V 1 base and J 8 bases; bases outside gene matches: 6. The length of the CDR3 is 14 residues. Germline V gene lookup returns CDR1 MGHRA and CDR2 YSYEKL.

DNA for the CDR3: TGTGCCAGTGGGACAGGGATCTTAGGCACTGAAGCTTTCTTT. Translating it yields CASGTGILGTEAFF. V gene TRBV27 combines with J gene TRBJ1-1; the match to TRBD1 covers 9 bases. Trimming removed 9 bases from V and 4 bases from J; junction bases left unmatched: 9. The CDR3 sequence is 14 residues long. Germline V gives CDR1 MNHEY, CDR2 SMNVEV (reference sequence).

The V and J genes are TRBV25-1 and TRBJ2-1; a weak D match, TRBD1 (6 bases). The ends were cut back, 5 bases at V and 8 bases at J, with 13 bases in the middle. The germline V gene encodes CDR1 MGHDK and CDR2 SYGVNS. The CDR3 is made up of 13 amino acids. The CDR3 spells CASSYRVVDEQFF. Here the CDR3 DNA reads TGTGCCAGCAGTTACAGGGTTGTAGATGAGCAGTTCTTC.

The J gene is TRBJ1-5, the V gene TRBV3-1 (or the pseudogene TRBV3-2), with a possible D match to TRBD1 (6 bases). Germline values: CDR1 LGHDT, CDR2 YNNKEL (reference sequence). V lost 9 bases, J lost 1 base, and 13 bases lay in between. The CDR3 has 14 amino acids. The CDR3 sequence is CASSTGHSNQPQHF. CDR3 bases: TGTGCCAGTTCGACGGGACACAGCAATCAGCCCCAGCATTTT.

The CDR3 loop is CASRGRQGHEKLFF. The CDR3 bases are TGTGCCAGCAGGGGGCGACAGGGACATGAAAAACTGTTTTTT. The V call is TRBV21-1, the J call TRBJ1-4; the table's D call of TRBD1 was not tested on the DNA. TRBV21-1 is noted as a pseudogene. CDR3 length: 14 amino acids.

The V gene is TRBV4-2, the J gene TRBJ2-5, with D possibly TRBD2 on 5 matching bases. The CDR3 extends over 16 amino acids. The V end lost 0 bases, the J end lost 1 base, and 12 bases lay between the germline ends. Looked up from germline, CDR1 is LGHNA and CDR2 is YNFKEQ. The CDR3 nucleotides are TGTGCCAGCAGCCAAGAAGAGGGTCGGGTCCAAGAGACCCAGTACTTC. Encoded protein: CASSQEEGRVQETQYF.

The chain is built from TRBV5-1 and TRBJ2-1; 8 bases line up with TRBD2. The CDR3 contains 20 residues. The germline CDR1 and CDR2 sequences are SGHRS and YFSETQ. J was trimmed by 8 bases and V by 3 bases; bases with no gene match: 25. CDR3 residues: CASSSDPSLAGGGGGDEQFF. The CDR3 DNA sequence: TGCGCCAGCAGCTCGGACCCCTCCTTGGCGGGAGGTGGGGGGGGCGATGAGCAGTTCTTC.